This T cell receptor (beta chain) is from a study of beta chain features in type 1 diabetes (dated by TCRdb to 2016 to 2018). Turning to the overall study: No differences in mean age, gender distribution, total cell number or subset yield were found between patients and healthy donors. A total of over 95,000,000 sorted cells were examined across all samples, and RNA yield correlated strongly with the number of cells per subset. In the study, TCRB repertoires of sorted circulating CD4+ T cell subsets from recently diagnosed type 1 diabetes patients were compared with those of matched healthy donors. Naive and central memory subsets were obtained from all 30 or so donors, but regulatory and stem cell-like memory subsets were isolated from only 8 patients and 8 healthy donors.

Each donor gave one peripheral blood draw, averaging about 100 mL, which was collected into heparinised tubes. Using a panel that included CD45RO, CCR7, CD25, CD127, CD95 and CD27, naive, central memory, regulatory and stem cell-like memory CD4+ T cells were sorted on a BD FACSAria II. All sorted populations exceeded 95% purity. PBMCs were isolated immediately by Lymphoprep density gradient centrifugation and stained directly without culture. Samples were stained and sorted in pairs, with one healthy donor and one patient per experiment, so that batch effects were minimized. This clone was seen a few times. Its antigen target is currently unknown. Base quality data are lacking; no much larger clone is found one base away. Its CDR3 holds 8 amino acids, cysteine through phenylalanine. The kept DNA is CDR3 alone, 24 bases in frame from the first base. V loses 6 bases, J loses 10 bases, and the germline ends lie 6 bases apart. The CDR1 and CDR2 encoded by the germline V gene (reference sequence) are DFQATT and SNEGSKA.

All of the isolated RNA was reverse transcribed with the High Capacity cDNA Reverse Transcription Kit, so expressed TCRB transcripts were sequenced. Deep immunoSEQ sequencing was applied to naive, central memory and regulatory T cell samples, giving an average of roughly 3.5 million total reads per sample. Sorted cells were lysed in RLT buffer and RNA was extracted with DNase-treated RNeasy Micro or Mini kits, depending on cell number. To prevent cross-contamination, every cell subset was processed on its own, while patient and healthy donor samples were processed together. The immunoSEQ multiplex PCR was used to amplify TCRB sequences from cDNA, generating 87-bp fragments that spanned the CDR3 region. Amplicons were sequenced on the Illumina HiSeq platform. The published analysis was carried out like this. PCR bias was corrected computationally using synthetic template baselines, and reads within Hamming distance 2 were collapsed, with unmergeable singletons discarded. Reads were aligned to IMGT to assign V, D and J genes, CDR3 length, and insertions or deletions at six rearrangement sites. Within each subset, clonotype counts were normalized to sorted cell number, after which true diversity and Gini coefficients were computed with the tcR R package. The overlap coefficient, calculated on TCRB nucleotide sequences, was used to quantify repertoire sharing. As a proxy for the pre-selection repertoire, out-of-frame TCRB sequences from naive cells were analyzed. The table was pulled from immuneACCESS by TCRdb, which kept in-frame rearrangements only. Such tables lose some clones; where checked, under half of the loss comes from unresolved V genes, and the rest has no known cause. That table is the source of V, J and clone size, and D and trimming were worked out from the DNA. For this sample there are some 500,000 clones; approximately 10% appear just once. 0.046% of the sample goes to the ten largest clones.

Findings and caveats that apply to the study as a whole: Because cDNA was sequenced instead of genomic DNA, highly expressing activated cells could be over-represented, though the groups showed no difference in activation or CD3 levels. At VDJ recombination sites, type 1 diabetes patients had fewer insertions and more deleted nucleotides, which implies abnormalities in thymic rearrangement. Because small numbers of individuals were included in the HLA sub-analyses, any influence of HLA type on TCRB rearrangement was left unresolved. PCR may preferentially amplify shorter templates, but because patient and control samples were amplified and corrected together, any resulting skew would affect both groups equally. A moderate but significant shortening of TCRB CDR3 length was observed in type 1 diabetes patients in all four CD4+ subsets. Naive, central memory and regulatory TCRB repertoires appeared more similar among patients than among healthy donors.

This clonotype was sampled from a woman in her late teens or twenties in good health. Sequenced material: naive CD4+ T cells from blood. In light of the paper, this sample's cell subset or site label describes: true naive CD4+ T cells. This sequence uses TRBV20-1 and TRBJ2-5, with an unclear D gene assignment. CDR3 region: CSARRQYF. The sequenced DNA is TGCAGTGCCAGACGCCAGTACTTC.